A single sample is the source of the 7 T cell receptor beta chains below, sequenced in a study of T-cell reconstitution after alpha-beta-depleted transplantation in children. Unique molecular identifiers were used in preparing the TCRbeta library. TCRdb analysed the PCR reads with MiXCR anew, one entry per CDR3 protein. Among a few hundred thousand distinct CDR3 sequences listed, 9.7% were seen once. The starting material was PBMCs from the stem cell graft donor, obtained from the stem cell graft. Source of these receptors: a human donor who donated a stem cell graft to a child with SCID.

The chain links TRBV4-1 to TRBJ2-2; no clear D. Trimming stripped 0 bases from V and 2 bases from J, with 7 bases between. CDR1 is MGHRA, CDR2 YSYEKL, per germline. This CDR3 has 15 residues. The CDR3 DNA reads TGCGCCAGCAGCCAAGAGACACGAAACACCGGGGAGCTGTTTTTT. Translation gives CASSQETRNTGELFF.

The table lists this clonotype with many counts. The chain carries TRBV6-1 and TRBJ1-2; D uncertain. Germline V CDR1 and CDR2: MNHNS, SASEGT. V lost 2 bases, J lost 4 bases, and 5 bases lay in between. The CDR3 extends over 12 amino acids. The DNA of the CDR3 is TGTGCCAGCAGTGAATTGACCTATGGCTACACCTTC. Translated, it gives CASSELTYGYTF.

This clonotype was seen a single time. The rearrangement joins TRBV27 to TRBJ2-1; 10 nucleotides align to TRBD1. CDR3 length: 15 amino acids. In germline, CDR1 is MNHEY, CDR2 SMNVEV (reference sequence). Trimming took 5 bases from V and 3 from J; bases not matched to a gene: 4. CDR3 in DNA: TGTGCCAGCAGTCTGACAGGGGGCTACTACAATGAGCAGTTCTTC. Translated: CASSLTGGYYNEQFF.

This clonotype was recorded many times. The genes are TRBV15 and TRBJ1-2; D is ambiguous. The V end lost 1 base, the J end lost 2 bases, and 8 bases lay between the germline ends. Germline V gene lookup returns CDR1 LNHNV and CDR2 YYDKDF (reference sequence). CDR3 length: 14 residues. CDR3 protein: CATSRVGQNYGYTF. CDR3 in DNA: TGTGCCACCAGCAGAGTTGGCCAAAACTATGGCTACACCTTC. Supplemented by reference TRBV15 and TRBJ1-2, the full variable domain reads DAMVIQNPRYQVTQFGKPVTLSCSQTLNHNVMYWYQQKSSQAPKLLFHYYDKDFNNEADTPDNFQSRRPNTSFCFLDIRSPGLGDTAMYLCATSRVGQNYGYTFGSGTRLTVV.

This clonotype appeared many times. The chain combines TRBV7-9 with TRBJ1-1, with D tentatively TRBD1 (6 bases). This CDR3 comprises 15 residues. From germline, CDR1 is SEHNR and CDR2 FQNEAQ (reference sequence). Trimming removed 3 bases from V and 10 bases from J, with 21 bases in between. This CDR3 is CASSLTGGASGGAFF. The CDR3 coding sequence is TGTGCCAGCAGCTTGACGGGGGGGGCTTCAGGTGGAGCTTTCTTT.

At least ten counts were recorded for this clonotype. CDR3 residues: CASRYDRDQPQHF. CDR3 nucleotides: TGTGCCAGCAGATATGACAGGGATCAGCCCCAGCATTTT. The rearrangement uses TRBV2 and TRBJ1-5, with 7 bases aligning to TRBD1. The CDR3 has 13 residues. The J segment lost 5 bases and the V segment lost 6 bases, leaving 4 bases of the junction unmatched. Germline V gives CDR1 SNHLY, CDR2 FYNNEI.

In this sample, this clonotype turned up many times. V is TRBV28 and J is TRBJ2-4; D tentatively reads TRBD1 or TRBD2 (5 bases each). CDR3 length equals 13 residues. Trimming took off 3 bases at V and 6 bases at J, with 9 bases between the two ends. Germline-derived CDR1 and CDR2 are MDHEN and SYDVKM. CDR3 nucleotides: TGTGCCAGCAGTTTCGGGGCGGTAAACATTCAGTACTTC. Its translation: CASSFGAVNIQYF.